This entry lists 29 T cell receptor beta chains sequenced from one sample in a study of T cell changes during pregnancy in multiple sclerosis. Sequencing was performed with immunoSEQ multiplex PCR; in TCRdb, only in-frame clones are kept and a portion is missing. Altogether roughly 26,000 clones are present, 89% being singletons, with the ten largest covering around a sixth. The source material was CD8+ T cells from peripheral blood mononuclear cells, sampled in the second trimester of pregnancy. These receptors were obtained from a female donor with multiple sclerosis, enrolled in a pregnancy study.

This chain connects TRBV13 to TRBJ1-5; D is possibly TRBD1 (5 bases). CDR1 and CDR2 from the germline V gene are PRHDT and FYEKMQ (reference sequence). The V and J ends lost 0 bases and 10 bases respectively, with 10 bases between them. CDR3 size: 13 residues. The CDR3 is CASSLGTGKPQHF. The CDR3 DNA reads as TGTGCCAGCAGCTTAGGCACAGGAAAACCCCAGCATTTT.

This chain connects TRBV7-8 to TRBJ2-7; 12 nucleotides match TRBD2. The CDR3 has 16 residues. The V segment lost 1 base and the J segment 2 bases; nucleotides outside the gene matches: 3. Germline CDR1 reads SGHVS; CDR2 reads FQNEAQ. CDR3 amino acids: CASSLGTSGEAYEQYF. In DNA form, the CDR3 reads TGTGCCAGCAGCTTAGGGACTAGCGGGGAGGCCTACGAGCAGTACTTC.

The chain employs TRBV6-5 and TRBJ2-7; 10 positions agree with TRBD1. The CDR3 totals 15 residues. CDR1 and CDR2 from the germline V gene are MNHEY and SVGAGI. The V segment lost 0 bases and the J segment 7 bases; nucleotides outside the gene matches: 6. Here the CDR3 reads CASSYSGTGAGEQYF. The CDR3 DNA reads TGTGCCAGCAGTTACTCCGGGACAGGGGCTGGGGAGCAGTACTTC.

J is TRBJ1-5 and V is TRBV19, with 7 nucleotides matching TRBD1. CDR1 LNHDA and CDR2 SQIVND come from the germline V gene (reference sequence). The CDR3 is made up of 15 amino acids. Unmatched junction bases numbered 4, after V lost 1 base and J lost 4 bases. The CDR3 bases are TGTGCCAGTAGTATAGCCAGGGGGTATAATCAGCCCCAGCATTTT. This encodes CASSIARGYNQPQHF.

This clone has more than one count but fewer than ten. The rearrangement uses TRBV27 and TRBJ2-7, with 8 bases that match TRBD1. The trim removed 7 bases at V and 2 bases at J, leaving 4 bases unmatched. Germline lookup yields CDR1 MNHEY and CDR2 SMNVEV (reference sequence). The CDR3 has 13 amino acids. In DNA, the CDR3 is TGTGCCAGCACAGGGGGCTCTACCTACGAGCAGTACTTC. This translates into CASTGGSTYEQYF.

The J gene is TRBJ1-2, the V gene TRBV20-1; D not resolved. Germline CDR1 and CDR2: DFQATT and SNEGSKA (reference sequence). Trimming stripped 3 bases from V and 8 bases from J, with 10 bases between. The CDR3 has 11 amino acids. The CDR3 loop is CSASGAPGYTF. CDR3 DNA: TGCAGTGCTAGTGGAGCGCCGGGCTACACCTTC.

Here the CDR3 reads CASSWGSGDRVYEQYF. CDR3 sequence (DNA): TGTGCCAGCAGTTGGGGATCCGGGGACAGGGTGTATGAGCAGTACTTC. The chain employs TRBV6-5 and TRBJ2-7; TRBD1 agrees at 9 bases. The germline gives CDR1 MNHEY, CDR2 SVGAGI. The CDR3 has 16 amino acids. J lost 7 bases, V lost 4 bases, and 14 bases had no gene match.

Note on this clone: Other DNA sequences in the same sample also yield this CDR3. This sequence joins TRBV5-1 and TRBJ2-7; D call uncertain. V was cut by 1 base and J by 2 bases, with 7 bases left in between. CDR1 is SGHRS and CDR2 is YFSETQ in the germline V gene. The CDR3 is made up of 13 amino acids. The DNA for the CDR3 is TGCGCCAGCAGCTTGTACAGCACCTACGAGCAGTACTTC. It yields the protein CASSLYSTYEQYF. Filled out from reference TRBV5-1 and TRBJ2-7, the complete variable domain reads KAGVTQTPRYLIKTRGQQVTLSCSPISGHRSVSWYQQTPGQGLQFLFEYFSETQRNKGNFPGRFSGRQFSNSRSEMNVSTLELGDSALYLCASSLYSTYEQYFGPGTRLTVT.

Details on this clone: One end of the junction is discordant with germline, which a read error may explain. The V call is TRBV7-7, the J call TRBJ2-1; D is possibly TRBD1 or TRBD2 (5 bases each). The CDR3 is made up of 15 amino acids. Germline V lookup: CDR1 SSHAT, CDR2 FNYEAQ (reference sequence). The CDR3 spells CASSLLGASYNEQFF. The CDR3 nucleotides are TGTGCTAGCAGCTTACTAGGGGCCTCCTACAATGAGCAGTTCTTC.

The chain carries TRBV11-2 and TRBJ1-5; 7 bases match TRBD1. V lost 1 base and J lost 1; bases outside the gene matches: 4. There are 16 residues in the CDR3. The germline V gene has CDR1 SGHAT and CDR2 FQNNGV. Here the CDR3 reads CASSLVTGLSNQPQHF. In DNA, the CDR3 is TGTGCCAGCAGCTTAGTGACAGGGTTAAGCAATCAGCCCCAGCATTTT.

J is TRBJ1-1 and V is TRBV28; TRBD1 is a possible D gene (5 bases). Germline CDR1 MDHEN, CDR2 SYDVKM. Between the trimmed V and J ends, which lost 5 bases and 0 bases, there was a span of 10 bases. The length of the CDR3 is 14 residues. CDR3 sequence: CASSPGNLNTEAFF. DNA of the CDR3: TGTGCCAGCAGTCCAGGGAACTTGAACACTGAAGCTTTCTTT.

In its sample, this clone was seen many times. The chain has TRBV9 and TRBJ2-3; maybe TRBD2 (6 bases). V dropped 3 bases and J dropped 1 base, with 15 bases sitting between them. The CDR3 length is 16 residues. The V gene's germline CDR1 is SGDLS and CDR2 YYNGEE. The CDR3 loop is CASSGLGQRGTDTQYF. The CDR3 bases are TGTGCCAGCAGCGGGTTAGGGCAGCGGGGCACAGATACGCAGTATTTT. Full variable domain (remainder filled in from reference TRBV9 and TRBJ2-3): DSGVTQTPKHLITATGQRVTLRCSPRSGDLSVYWYQQSLDQGLQFLIQYYNGEERAKGNILERFSAQQFPDLHSELNLSSLELGDSALYFCASSGLGQRGTDTQYFGPGTRLTVL.

The chain couples TRBV5-6 to TRBJ1-5; 9 nucleotides line up with TRBD1. The germline V gene encodes CDR1 SGHDT and CDR2 YYEEEE. The CDR3 sequence is 15 residues long. The V gene end was trimmed by 0 bases and the J gene end by 6 bases; junction bases not matched to a gene: 4. The CDR3 nucleotides are TGTGCCAGCAGCTTGGGTGGGACAGGGAGTCAGCCCCAGCATTTT. Translated: CASSLGGTGSQPQHF.

J is TRBJ2-7 and V is TRBV27; 9 bases agree with TRBD2. The CDR3 runs to 14 residues. CDR1 is MNHEY and CDR2 is SMNVEV in the germline V gene (reference sequence). The V gene end was trimmed by 2 bases and the J gene end by 4 bases; junction bases not matched to a gene: 3. CDR3 DNA: TGTGCCAGCAGTTTACGGCGGGAGGGATACGAGCAGTACTTC. This codes for CASSLRREGYEQYF.

The rearrangement uses TRBV19 and TRBJ2-1, with 8 bases aligning to TRBD2. The CDR3 runs to 15 residues. With V trimmed by 8 bases and J by 2 bases, 8 bases remained unmatched. The V gene's germline CDR1 is LNHDA and CDR2 SQIVND (reference sequence). The CDR3: CASSPRGDPYNEQFF. In DNA form, the CDR3 reads TGTGCCAGTTCCCCGCGGGGGGACCCCTACAATGAGCAGTTCTTC.

The chain links TRBV9 to TRBJ2-7; 12 positions match TRBD2. Germline CDR1 SGDLS, CDR2 YYNGEE. The CDR3 loop spans 15 amino acids. Trimming took 3 bases from V and 2 from J; bases not matched to a gene: 3. The CDR3 sequence: CASSGGTSGPYEQYF. The DNA of the CDR3 is TGTGCCAGCAGCGGAGGGACTAGCGGGCCCTACGAGCAGTACTTC.

This clone appeared a few times. The chain recombines TRBV7-9 with TRBJ2-1; D ambiguous. The V gene lost 5 bases and the J gene lost 6 bases, with 8 bases spanning the gap. Germline loops: CDR1 SEHNR, CDR2 FQNEAQ (reference sequence). The CDR3 length is 12 residues. The CDR3 is CASSQAINEQFF. The CDR3 DNA reads as TGTGCCAGCAGCCAAGCCATCAATGAGCAGTTCTTC.

The V gene is TRBV5-1, the J gene TRBJ2-1; D possibly corresponds to TRBD2 (6 bases). This CDR3 contains 17 residues. V was trimmed by 0 bases and J by 0 bases, leaving 13 bases between them. Germline V CDR1 and CDR2: SGHRS, YFSETQ. CDR3 region: CASSLAVGLNSYNEQFF. The CDR3 bases are TGCGCCAGCAGCTTGGCCGTGGGACTGAACTCCTACAATGAGCAGTTCTTC.

The chain links TRBV10-3 to TRBJ1-1; D gene unclear. The CDR3 consists of 17 residues. Germline V CDR1 and CDR2: ENHRY, SYGVKD. Trimming pared 2 bases from V and 0 bases from J, leaving 16 bases between. CDR3 in DNA: TGTGCCATCAGTGAGCCTGAGAGAGCGGGAATGAACACTGAAGCTTTCTTT. It is translated as CAISEPERAGMNTEAFF.

This clone has just one count. The V gene is TRBV6-5, the J gene TRBJ1-2, with 11 bases matching TRBD1. The CDR3 has 15 amino acids. The J segment lost 6 bases and the V segment lost 4 bases, leaving 7 bases of the junction unmatched. From germline, CDR1 is MNHEY and CDR2 SVGAGI. Written as DNA, the CDR3 is TGTGCCAGCAGTTTTGGACAGGGGGCATGGAATGGCTACACCTTC. Translated, it gives CASSFGQGAWNGYTF.

This rearrangement joins TRBV7-2 to TRBJ2-7; 9 positions match TRBD1. The germline gives CDR1 SGHTA, CDR2 FQGNSA. The V and J ends lost 1 base and 11 bases, in that order; junction bases with no gene match: 9. This CDR3 is built from 14 residues. The DNA for the CDR3 is TGTGCCAGCAGCTTAGACACAGGGGGCTCCCGGAAGTACTTC. It translates to CASSLDTGGSRKYF. Full variable domain (rest looked up from reference TRBV7-2 and TRBJ2-7): GAGVSQSPSNKVTEKGKDVELRCDPISGHTALYWYRQSLGQGLEFLIYFQGNSAPDKSGLPSDRFSAERTGGSVSTLTIQRTQQEDSAVYLCASSLDTGGSRKYFGPGTRLTVT.

This clone was detected only a few times. J is TRBJ1-3 and V is TRBV9, with 7 bases identical to TRBD1. V gave up 3 bases and J gave up 3 bases; unmatched junction bases: 12. CDR3 length: 17 amino acids. Germline V gives CDR1 SGDLS, CDR2 YYNGEE. The CDR3 DNA reads as TGTGCCAGCAGCGCACGAAAGATGACAGGGTTTGGAAACACCATATATTTT. Translated: CASSARKMTGFGNTIYF.

The CDR3 DNA sequence: TGTGCCATCAGTGAGTCGCCAGCTGGGCGACAAGAGACCCAGTACTTC. It specifies CAISESPAGRQETQYF. J is TRBJ2-5 and V is TRBV10-3; D remains unclear. Trimming removed 0 bases from V and 2 bases from J, with 13 bases in between. The CDR3 has 16 residues. Germline V lookup: CDR1 ENHRY, CDR2 SYGVKD.

This chain uses TRBV5-4 with TRBJ2-1, with 11 bases lining up with TRBD2. This CDR3 is built from 16 residues. The V and J ends lost 4 bases and 7 bases, in that order; junction bases with no gene match: 10. Germline CDR1 SGHNT, CDR2 YYREEE (reference sequence). The CDR3 spells CASSGGLAGGLNEQFF. CDR3 DNA: TGTGCCAGCAGCGGGGGCCTAGCGGGAGGATTAAATGAGCAGTTCTTC.

The J gene is TRBJ1-2, the V gene TRBV9; tentatively, D is TRBD1 (6 bases). Trimming took 4 bases from V and 4 from J, leaving 20 bases between them. This CDR3 comprises 16 residues. The germline V gene has CDR1 SGDLS and CDR2 YYNGEE. As DNA, the CDR3 is TGTGCCAGCAGCCCCGTCCCTTCGGGGGGCGGCTATGGCTACACCTTC. This encodes CASSPVPSGGGYGYTF.

The CDR3 spells CASSLSSQGARGYTF. CDR3 DNA sequence: TGTGCCAGCAGCTTAAGCTCGCAGGGGGCGCGGGGCTACACCTTC. The rearrangement joins TRBV7-3 to TRBJ1-2, with 8 positions matching TRBD1. The J segment lost 8 bases and the V segment lost 1 base, leaving 9 bases of the junction unmatched. The CDR3 is 15 amino acids. Germline V gives CDR1 SGHTA, CDR2 FQGTGA.

In its sample, this clone was seen a few times. This chain joins TRBV4-1 and TRBJ1-2; maybe TRBD1 (5 bases). V lost 4 bases and J 0 bases, leaving 9 bases between the germline ends. Per germline, CDR1 MGHRA and CDR2 YSYEKL. CDR3 length: 14 residues. The CDR3 sequence: CASSLGGANYGYTF. Written as DNA, the CDR3 is TGCGCCAGCAGCCTCGGGGGAGCTAACTATGGCTACACCTTC.

The rearrangement joins TRBV7-9 to TRBJ2-5; D possibly corresponds to TRBD1 (6 bases). The length of the CDR3 is 15 residues. From germline, CDR1 is SEHNR and CDR2 FQNEAQ (reference sequence). V lost 5 bases and J lost 1, with 14 bases in between. As DNA, the CDR3 is TGTGCCAGCAGCCCTTTTCGGACAGTCCAAGAGACCCAGTACTTC. This encodes CASSPFRTVQETQYF.

V gene TRBV30 combines with J gene TRBJ2-7; 8 nucleotides align to TRBD1. The CDR3 sequence is 15 residues long. After removal of 3 bases from V and 5 bases from J, the junction contained 12 bases not matched to a gene. CDR1 GTSNPN and CDR2 SVGIG come from the germline V gene (reference sequence). The CDR3: CAWRGPQGALNEQYF. CDR3 bases: TGTGCCTGGAGGGGACCTCAGGGGGCGCTTAACGAGCAGTACTTC.